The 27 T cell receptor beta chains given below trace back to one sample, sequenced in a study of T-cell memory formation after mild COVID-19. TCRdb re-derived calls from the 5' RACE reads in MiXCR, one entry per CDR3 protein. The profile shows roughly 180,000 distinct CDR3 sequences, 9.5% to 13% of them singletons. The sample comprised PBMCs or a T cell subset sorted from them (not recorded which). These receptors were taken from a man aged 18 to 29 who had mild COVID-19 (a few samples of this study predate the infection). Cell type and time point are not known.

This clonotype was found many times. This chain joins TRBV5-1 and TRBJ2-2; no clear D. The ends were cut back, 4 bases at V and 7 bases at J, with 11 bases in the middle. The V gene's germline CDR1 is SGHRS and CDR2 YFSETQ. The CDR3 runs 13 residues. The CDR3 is CASSRDANGELFF. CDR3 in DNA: TGCGCCAGCAGCCGTGACGCTAACGGGGAGCTGTTTTTT.

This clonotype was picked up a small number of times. The CDR3 reads CATSRAGWSNQPQHF. DNA for the CDR3: TGTGCCACCAGCAGAGCAGGGTGGAGCAATCAGCCCCAGCATTTT. V is TRBV15 and J is TRBJ1-5, with TRBD1 as a possible D gene (5 bases). The CDR3 runs 15 residues. Trimming pared 1 base from V and 1 base from J, leaving 8 bases between. Germline loops: CDR1 LNHNV, CDR2 YYDKDF (reference sequence).

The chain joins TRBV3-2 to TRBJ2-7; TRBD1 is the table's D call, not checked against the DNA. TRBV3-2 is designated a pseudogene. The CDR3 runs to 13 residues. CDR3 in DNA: TGTGCCAGCAGCCACCCCGACAGTCGCGAGCAGTACGTC. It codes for CASSHPDSREQYV.

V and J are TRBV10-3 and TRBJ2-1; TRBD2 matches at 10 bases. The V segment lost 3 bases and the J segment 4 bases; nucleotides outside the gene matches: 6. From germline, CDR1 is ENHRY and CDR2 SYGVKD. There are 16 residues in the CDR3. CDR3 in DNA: TGTGCCATCAGTGAAAGGAGCGGGGGGGGGTACAATGAGCAGTTCTTC. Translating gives CAISERSGGGYNEQFF.

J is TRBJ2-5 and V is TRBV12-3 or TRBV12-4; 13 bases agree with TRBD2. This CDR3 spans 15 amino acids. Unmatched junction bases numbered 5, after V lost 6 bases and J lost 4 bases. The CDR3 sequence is CASSRGLAGVETQYF. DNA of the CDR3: TGTGCCAGCAGCCGAGGACTAGCGGGGGTAGAGACCCAGTACTTC.

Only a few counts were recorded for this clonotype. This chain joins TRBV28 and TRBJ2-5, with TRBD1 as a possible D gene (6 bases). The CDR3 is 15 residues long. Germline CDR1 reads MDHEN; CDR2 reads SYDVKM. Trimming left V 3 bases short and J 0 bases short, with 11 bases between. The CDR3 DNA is TGTGCCAGCAGTTTTACGGGACATTACCAAGAGACCCAGTACTTC. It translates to CASSFTGHYQETQYF.

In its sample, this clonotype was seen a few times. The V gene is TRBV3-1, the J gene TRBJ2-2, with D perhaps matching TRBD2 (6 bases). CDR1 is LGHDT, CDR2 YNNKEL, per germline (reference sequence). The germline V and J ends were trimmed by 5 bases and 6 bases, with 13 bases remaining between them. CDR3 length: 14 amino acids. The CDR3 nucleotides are TGTGCCAGCAGCAGGAGGGGCTCCCCCGGGGAGCTGTTTTTT. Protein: CASSRRGSPGELFF.

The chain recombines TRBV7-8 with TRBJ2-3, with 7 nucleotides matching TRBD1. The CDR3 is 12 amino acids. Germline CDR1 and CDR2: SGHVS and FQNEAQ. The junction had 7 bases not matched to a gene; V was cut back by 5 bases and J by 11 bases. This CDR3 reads CASSPDRSRQYF. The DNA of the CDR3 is TGTGCCAGCAGCCCGGACAGGTCCCGGCAGTATTTT.

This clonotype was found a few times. DNA for the CDR3: TGCGCCAGCAGCGTACAGGGGGGTGACACTGAAGCTTTCTTT. Translation gives CASSVQGGDTEAFF. The J gene is TRBJ1-1, the V gene TRBV5-1; 8 bases are shared with TRBD1. Germline V lookup: CDR1 SGHRS, CDR2 YFSETQ. V shed 4 bases and J 3 bases; nucleotides not matched to a gene: 5. The CDR3 runs to 14 residues.

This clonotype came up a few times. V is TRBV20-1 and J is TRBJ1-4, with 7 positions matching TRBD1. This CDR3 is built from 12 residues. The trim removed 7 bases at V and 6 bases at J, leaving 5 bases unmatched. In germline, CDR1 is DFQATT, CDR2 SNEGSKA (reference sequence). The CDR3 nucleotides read TGCAGTGGCGCACAGGGGTATGAAAAACTGTTTTTT. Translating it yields CSGAQGYEKLFF.

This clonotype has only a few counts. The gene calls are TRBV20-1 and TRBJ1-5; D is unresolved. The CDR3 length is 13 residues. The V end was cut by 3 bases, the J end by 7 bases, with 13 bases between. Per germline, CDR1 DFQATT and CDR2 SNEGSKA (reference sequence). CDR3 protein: CSARFGLSQPQHF. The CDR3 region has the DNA TGCAGTGCTAGGTTCGGTTTAAGCCAGCCCCAGCATTTT.

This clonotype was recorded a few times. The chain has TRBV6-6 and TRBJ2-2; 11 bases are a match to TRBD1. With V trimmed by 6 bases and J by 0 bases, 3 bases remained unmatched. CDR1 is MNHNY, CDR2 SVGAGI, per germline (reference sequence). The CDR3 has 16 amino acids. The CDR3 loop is CASSRGQGANTGELFF. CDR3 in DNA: TGTGCCAGCAGCCGGGGACAGGGGGCGAACACCGGGGAGCTGTTTTTT.

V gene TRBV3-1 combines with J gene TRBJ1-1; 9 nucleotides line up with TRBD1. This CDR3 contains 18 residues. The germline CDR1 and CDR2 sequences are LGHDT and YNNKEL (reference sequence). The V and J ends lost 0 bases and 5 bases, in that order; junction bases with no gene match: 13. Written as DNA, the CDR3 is TGTGCCAGCAGCCAAGAACAGTCCTACAGGGGGCTGTGGACTGAAGCTTTCTTT. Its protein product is CASSQEQSYRGLWTEAFF. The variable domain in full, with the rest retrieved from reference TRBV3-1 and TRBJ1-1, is DTAVSQTPKYLVTQMGNDKSIKCEQNLGHDTMYWYKQDSKKFLKIMFSYNNKELIINETVPNRFSPKSPDKAHLNLHINSLELGDSAVYFCASSQEQSYRGLWTEAFFGQGTRLTVV.

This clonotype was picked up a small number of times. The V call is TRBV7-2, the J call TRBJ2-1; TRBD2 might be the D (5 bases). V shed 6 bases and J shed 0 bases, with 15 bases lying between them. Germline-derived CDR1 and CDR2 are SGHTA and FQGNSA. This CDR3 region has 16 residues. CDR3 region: CASSPQVRGSYNEQFF. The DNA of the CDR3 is TGTGCCAGCAGTCCTCAGGTACGGGGCTCCTACAATGAGCAGTTCTTC.

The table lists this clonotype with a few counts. This CDR3 reads CASSFDWNYGYTF. The CDR3 coding sequence is TGCGCCAGCAGCTTTGATTGGAACTATGGCTACACCTTC. The chain is built from TRBV5-1 and TRBJ1-2, with D unclear. Germline lookup yields CDR1 SGHRS and CDR2 YFSETQ. There are 13 residues in the CDR3. V dropped 2 bases and J dropped 2 bases, with 7 bases sitting between them.

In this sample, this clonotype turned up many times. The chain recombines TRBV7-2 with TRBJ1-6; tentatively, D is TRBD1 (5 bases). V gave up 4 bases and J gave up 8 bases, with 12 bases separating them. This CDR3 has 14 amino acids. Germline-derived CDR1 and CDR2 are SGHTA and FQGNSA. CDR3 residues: CASSWQGAYSPLHF. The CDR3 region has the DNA TGTGCCAGCAGCTGGCAGGGCGCGTATTCACCCCTCCACTTT.

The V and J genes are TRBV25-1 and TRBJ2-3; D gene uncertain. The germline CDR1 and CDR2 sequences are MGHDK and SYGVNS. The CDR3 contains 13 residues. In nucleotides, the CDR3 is TGTGCGGAAGACGCGACTTGGGCAGATACGCAGTATTTT. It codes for CAEDATWADTQYF.

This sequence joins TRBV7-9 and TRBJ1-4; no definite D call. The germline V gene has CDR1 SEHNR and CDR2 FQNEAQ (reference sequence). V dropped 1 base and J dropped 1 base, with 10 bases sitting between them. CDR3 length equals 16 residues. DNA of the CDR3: TGTGCCAGCAGCTTAGGAGGCGGAGAAACTAATGAAAAACTGTTTTTT. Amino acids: CASSLGGGETNEKLFF. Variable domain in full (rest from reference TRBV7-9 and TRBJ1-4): DTGVSQNPRHKITKRGQNVTFRCDPISEHNRLYWYRQTLGQGPEFLTYFQNEAQLEKSRLLSDRFSAERPKGSFSTLEIQRTEQGDSAMYLCASSLGGGETNEKLFFGSGTQLSVL.

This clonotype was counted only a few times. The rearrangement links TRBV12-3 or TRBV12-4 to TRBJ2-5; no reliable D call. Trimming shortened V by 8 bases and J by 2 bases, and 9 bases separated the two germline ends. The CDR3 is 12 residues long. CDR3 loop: CASGRYQETQYF. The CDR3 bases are TGTGCCAGCGGTCGGTATCAAGAGACCCAGTACTTC.

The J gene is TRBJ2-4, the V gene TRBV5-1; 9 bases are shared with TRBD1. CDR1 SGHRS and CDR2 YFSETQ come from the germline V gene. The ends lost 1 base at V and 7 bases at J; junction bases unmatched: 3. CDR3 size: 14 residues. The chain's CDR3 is CASSLTGGANIQYF. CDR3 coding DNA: TGCGCCAGCAGCTTGACAGGGGGCGCGAACATTCAGTACTTC.

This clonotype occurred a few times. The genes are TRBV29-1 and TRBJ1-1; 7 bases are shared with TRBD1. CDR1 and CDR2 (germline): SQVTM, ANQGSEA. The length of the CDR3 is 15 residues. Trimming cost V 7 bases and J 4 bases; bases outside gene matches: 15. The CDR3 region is CSGAPSPGQTTEAFF. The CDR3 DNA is TGCAGCGGTGCCCCCTCCCCGGGACAGACCACTGAAGCTTTCTTT.

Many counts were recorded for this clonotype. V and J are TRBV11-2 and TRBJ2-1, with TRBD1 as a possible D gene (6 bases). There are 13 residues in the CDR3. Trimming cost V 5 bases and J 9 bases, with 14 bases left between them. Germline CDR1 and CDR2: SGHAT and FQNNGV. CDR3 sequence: CASSRVPGAEQFF. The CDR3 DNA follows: TGTGCCAGCAGCCGAGTTCCAGGGGCTGAGCAGTTCTTC.

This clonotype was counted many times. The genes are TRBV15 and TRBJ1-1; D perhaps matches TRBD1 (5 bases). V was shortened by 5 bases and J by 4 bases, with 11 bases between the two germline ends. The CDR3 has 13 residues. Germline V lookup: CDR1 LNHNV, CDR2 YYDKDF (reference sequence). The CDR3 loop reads CATSGAGGTEAFF. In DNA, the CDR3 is TGTGCCACCAGCGGGGCCGGGGGCACTGAAGCTTTCTTT.

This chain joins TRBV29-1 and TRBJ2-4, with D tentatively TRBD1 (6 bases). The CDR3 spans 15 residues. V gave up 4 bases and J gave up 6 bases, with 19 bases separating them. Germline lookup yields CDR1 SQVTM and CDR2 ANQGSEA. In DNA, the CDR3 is TGCAGCGTTGCTGTAATCCAGGGGCCGGGAAACATTCAGTACTTC. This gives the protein CSVAVIQGPGNIQYF.

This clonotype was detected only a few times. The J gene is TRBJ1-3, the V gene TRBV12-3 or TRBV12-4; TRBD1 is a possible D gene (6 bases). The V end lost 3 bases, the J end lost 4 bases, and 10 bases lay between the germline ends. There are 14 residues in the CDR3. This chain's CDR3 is CASSFGGAGNTIYF. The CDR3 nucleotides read TGTGCCAGCAGTTTCGGGGGCGCGGGAAACACCATATATTTT.

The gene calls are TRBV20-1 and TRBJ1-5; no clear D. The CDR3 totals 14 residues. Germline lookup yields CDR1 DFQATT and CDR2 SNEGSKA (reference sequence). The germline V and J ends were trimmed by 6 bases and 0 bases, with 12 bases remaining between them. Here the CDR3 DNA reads TGCAGTGCAGCCGCTCAGGCTAGCAATCAGCCCCAGCATTTT. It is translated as CSAAAQASNQPQHF.

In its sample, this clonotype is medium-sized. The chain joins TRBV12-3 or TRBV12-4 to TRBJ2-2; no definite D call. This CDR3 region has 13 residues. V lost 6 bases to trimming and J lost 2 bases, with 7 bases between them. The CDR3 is CASSPENTGELFF. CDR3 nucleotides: TGTGCCAGCAGCCCGGAAAACACCGGGGAGCTGTTTTTT.